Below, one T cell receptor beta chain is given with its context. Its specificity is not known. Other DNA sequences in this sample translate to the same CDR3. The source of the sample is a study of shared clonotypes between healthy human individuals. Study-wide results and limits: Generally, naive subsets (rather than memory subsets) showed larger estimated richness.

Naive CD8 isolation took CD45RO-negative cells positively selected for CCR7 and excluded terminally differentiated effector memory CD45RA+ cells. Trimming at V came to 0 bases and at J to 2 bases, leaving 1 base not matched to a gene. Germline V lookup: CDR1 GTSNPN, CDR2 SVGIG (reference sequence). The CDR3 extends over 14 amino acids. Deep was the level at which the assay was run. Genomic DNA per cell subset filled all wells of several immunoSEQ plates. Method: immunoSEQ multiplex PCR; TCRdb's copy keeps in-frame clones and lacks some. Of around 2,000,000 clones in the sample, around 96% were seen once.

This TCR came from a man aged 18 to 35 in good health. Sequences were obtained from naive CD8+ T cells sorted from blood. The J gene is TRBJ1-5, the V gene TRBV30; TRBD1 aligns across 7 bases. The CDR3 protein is CAWSVGQGNQPQHF. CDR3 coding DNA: TGTGCCTGGAGTGTTGGACAGGGCAATCAGCCCCAGCATTTT.